Below, one TCR beta chain is given with its context. Its antigen is not identified. The method was immunoSEQ multiplex PCR; TCRdb's version includes in-frame clones alone and lacks a portion of them. The sample has 100,000 to 120,000 clones, approximately 90% seen once. The sample belongs to a study of T cell responses to AZD1222 COVID-19 vaccine. Study-level points and caveats: Repertoires were sampled only after the peak T cell response.

Trimming took off 0 bases at V and 7 bases at J, with 7 bases between the two ends. This CDR3 is 12 amino acids long. Germline CDR1 reads SQVTM; CDR2 reads ANQGSEA. The TCR comes from an adult who received the AZD1222 COVID-19 vaccine. The input for sequencing was peripheral blood, taken 28 days after the second AZD1222 dose. This sequence joins TRBV29-1 and TRBJ2-1; D might be TRBD2 (6 bases). The CDR3 loop is CSVEDAGNEQFF. CDR3 coding DNA: TGCAGCGTTGAAGATGCGGGAAATGAGCAGTTCTTC.